This T cell receptor beta chain was recorded in a study of persistence of HIV-infected CD4 T cells. About the study: CD4+ T cells responding to CMV or HIV-1 Gag were isolated. Suppressive ART had lasted a median of around eight years.

Regarding this clone: The antigen remains unidentified.

V was trimmed by 5 bases and J by 3 bases, leaving 16 bases between them. Germline V gives CDR1 KGHDR, CDR2 SFDVKD. The CDR3 extends over 16 amino acids. Sequencing used immunoSEQ version 4 in survey mode. Using immunoSEQ multiplex PCR, the repertoire was profiled, and TCRdb retains in-frame clones only, with some absent. The sample lists about 39,000 clones, 85% seen once, with roughly 5.4% in the top ten. Overlapping HIV-1 Gag 15-mer peptides at around 0.91 ug per peptide per mL were used. Sorted nonresponding memory CD4+ T cells were CD40L-negative, CD69-negative, CD45RO-high. General observations from the study: TCRbeta richness was lower in CMV- and Gag-responding cells than in anti-CD3/anti-CD28-responding cells.

This TCR derives from an adult with HIV. The donor label of this sample is uncertain. The chain employs TRBV24-1 and TRBJ2-1; maybe TRBD2 (5 bases). The sequenced sample was cultured CD4+ T cells from PBMCs, obtained from a patient who received antiretroviral therapy. This CDR3 is CATSVEGIRGYNEQFF. CDR3 DNA: TGTGCCACCAGTGTTGAGGGAATCCGGGGCTACAATGAGCAGTTCTTC.